The entry below gives a single T cell receptor (beta chain) sequence along with its context. These data belong to a study of cytomegalovirus exposure and HLA in healthy donors. The data were produced by immunoSEQ multiplex PCR, yet TCRdb's version contains in-frame clones alone and is incomplete. The profile shows about 140,000 clones, approximately 84% of them singletons. The TCR comes from a young man in good health and CMV-seropositive. Sequencing was performed on PBMCs.

As DNA, the CDR3 is TGTGCCAGCAGCTTAGGAGTAGCGGGGGTCATCACAGATACGCAGTATTTT. Amino acids: CASSLGVAGVITDTQYF. The chain uses TRBV11-3 and TRBJ2-3; TRBD2 agrees at 9 bases. This CDR3 region has 17 residues. Trimming removed 1 base from V and 2 bases from J; junction bases left unmatched: 7. Germline V lookup: CDR1 SGHNT, CDR2 YENEEA.